Given below is one TCR beta chain in context. As yet, its antigen is unknown. TCR alpha and beta CDR3 regions were amplified from RNA using iRepertoire nested multiplex PCR. TCRdb re-called the multiplex PCR reads with MiXCR, one entry per CDR3 protein. Of tens of thousands of distinct CDR3 sequences in the sample, roughly 23% were seen once. This specimen belongs to a study of glioma-infiltrating T cells. Study-level points and caveats: Very few CDR3 sequences were shared between tissue and blood.

The length of the CDR3 is 14 residues. V dropped 1 base and J dropped 2 bases, with 12 bases sitting between them. CDR1 is DFQATT, CDR2 SNEGSKA, per germline (reference sequence). This chain joins TRBV20-1 and TRBJ2-7, with D perhaps TRBD1 (6 bases). The sample was glioma tissue, nonneoplastic brain tissue, or PBMCs (not recorded which). This sequence was found in a human donor with low-grade glioma or glioblastoma, undergoing nonglioma brain surgery, or in good health (not recorded which). The DNA for the CDR3 is TGCAGTGCTAGAGTTCAGACAGGAGCCTACGAGCAGTACTTC. The encoded protein is CSARVQTGAYEQYF.